This is a list of T cell receptor beta chains from one sample in a study of post-analysis software for immune sequencing data. TCRdb independently ran MiXCR on the PCR reads; one entry per CDR3 protein. This sample carries some 690,000 distinct CDR3 sequences, 59% of them seen once, and the ten largest clones take 11%. The sequencing sample was made of blood. The source is a girl aged 2-9 years with multiple sclerosis. Both conserved end residues are part of each CDR3. The order of the fields is V gene, D gene, J gene, clone size, CDR3 DNA, CDR3 protein. A D gene is named only where the DNA matches it firmly. Expanded clones get a size class; other rows say once, few or many, or leave the size out.

v_call: TRBV27
d_call: TRBD1
j_call: TRBJ1-1
clone_size: .
cdr3_nt: TGTGCCAGCAGTTTAGACAGGGGGCACGCTGAAGCTTTCTTT
cdr3_aa: CASSLDRGHAEAFF

v_call: TRBV24-1
d_call: .
j_call: TRBJ1-1
clone_size: .
cdr3_nt: TGTGCCACCAGTGACCTGAACACTGAAGCTTTCTTT
cdr3_aa: CATSDLNTEAFF

v_call: TRBV7-9
d_call: .
j_call: TRBJ2-7
clone_size: .
cdr3_nt: TGTGCCAGCGGCTTAGCTGGACGGAAGAACTCCTACGAGCAGTACTTC
cdr3_aa: CASGLAGRKNSYEQYF

v_call: TRBV11-2
d_call: .
j_call: TRBJ2-3
clone_size: .
cdr3_nt: TGTGCCAGCAGCTCGTACAGTATGGATACGCAGTATTTT
cdr3_aa: CASSSYSMDTQYF

v_call: TRBV6-5
d_call: .
j_call: TRBJ2-3
clone_size: few
cdr3_nt: TGTGCCAGCCAAACGATGGGTTCAGATACGCAGTATTTT
cdr3_aa: CASQTMGSDTQYF

v_call: TRBV7-8
d_call: .
j_call: TRBJ2-7
clone_size: .
cdr3_nt: TGTGCCAGCAGCCCCATGGGTGAGGGCACAACCTACGAGCAGTACTTC
cdr3_aa: CASSPMGEGTTYEQYF

v_call: TRBV20-1
d_call: TRBD2
j_call: TRBJ2-1
clone_size: .
cdr3_nt: TGCAGTGCTGACCTAGCGGGAGGGCCAAATGAGCAGTTCTTC
cdr3_aa: CSADLAGGPNEQFF

v_call: TRBV29-1
d_call: TRBD2
j_call: TRBJ2-1
clone_size: few
cdr3_nt: TGCAGCGTTGAGGTCGGGGGGGGTTCCAATGAGCAGTTCTTC
cdr3_aa: CSVEVGGGSNEQFF

v_call: TRBV5-1
d_call: .
j_call: TRBJ1-1
clone_size: .
cdr3_nt: TGCGCCAGCAGCTTCTTCGAGTCGAACACTGAAGCTTTCTTT
cdr3_aa: CASSFFESNTEAFF

v_call: TRBV29-1
d_call: TRBD1
j_call: TRBJ1-2
clone_size: few
cdr3_nt: TGCAGCGTTGGGCCGGGACAGGGTTTTATTCAGCACTATGGCTACACCTTC
cdr3_aa: CSVGPGQGFIQHYGYTF

v_call: TRBV5-1
d_call: TRBD2
j_call: TRBJ2-1
clone_size: many
cdr3_nt: TGTGCCAGCAGTACCGGGACTAGCGGCTACAATGAGCAGTTCTTC
cdr3_aa: CASSTGTSGYNEQFF

v_call: TRBV7-3
d_call: .
j_call: TRBJ2-7
clone_size: .
cdr3_nt: TGTGCCAGCAGCCCCCGCCGAGACGGGTGCGAGCAGTACTTC
cdr3_aa: CASSPRRDGCEQYF

v_call: TRBV6-5
d_call: TRBD1
j_call: TRBJ1-2
clone_size: .
cdr3_nt: TGTGCCAGCAGTTCTGGACAGGCTCAGCGTGGCTACACCTTC
cdr3_aa: CASSSGQAQRGYTF

v_call: TRBV4-3
d_call: TRBD1
j_call: TRBJ1-2
clone_size: few
cdr3_nt: TGCGCCAGCAGCCAAGAAACGGACAGGGGGCGCAGCTATGGCTACACCTTC
cdr3_aa: CASSQETDRGRSYGYTF

v_call: TRBV7-6
d_call: .
j_call: TRBJ2-5
clone_size: .
cdr3_nt: TGTGCCAGCAGCTTAGGACTAGTTGTAGAGACCCAGTACTTC
cdr3_aa: CASSLGLVVETQYF

v_call: TRBV20-1
d_call: .
j_call: TRBJ2-3
clone_size: .
cdr3_nt: TGCAGTGCTAGAGATGGAAGTTCTAGCACAGATACGCAGTATTTT
cdr3_aa: CSARDGSSSTDTQYF

v_call: TRBV18
d_call: TRBD2
j_call: TRBJ2-1
clone_size: .
cdr3_nt: TGTGCCAGCTCACCACCCATAGCGGGAGGCCCCTCGAATGAGCAGTTCTTC
cdr3_aa: CASSPPIAGGPSNEQFF

v_call: TRBV20-1
d_call: .
j_call: TRBJ2-1
clone_size: few
cdr3_nt: TGCAGTGCTAGAGATACATGCTCCGACGGTTGGTTCGAGCAGTTCTTC
cdr3_aa: CSARDTCSDGWFEQFF

v_call: TRBV29-1
d_call: TRBD1
j_call: TRBJ1-2
clone_size: few
cdr3_nt: TGCAGCGTTGAAAAGCAGGGGGGCAATGGCTACACCTTC
cdr3_aa: CSVEKQGGNGYTF

v_call: TRBV20-1
d_call: .
j_call: TRBJ2-7
clone_size: .
cdr3_nt: TGCAGTGCCAGCAGCTGGGGCAACTCCTACGAGCAGTACTTC
cdr3_aa: CSASSWGNSYEQYF

v_call: TRBV6-1
d_call: TRBD2
j_call: TRBJ2-1
clone_size: once
cdr3_nt: TGTGCCAGCAGTGAACGGAGGACTAGCGGGCGCGGTGAGCAGTTCTTC
cdr3_aa: CASSERRTSGRGEQFF

v_call: TRBV7-2
d_call: .
j_call: TRBJ2-1
clone_size: .
cdr3_nt: TGTGCCAGCCAATTTGAAGGGTTGGCGGACCCCTACAATGAGCAGTTCTTC
cdr3_aa: CASQFEGLADPYNEQFF

v_call: TRBV6-5
d_call: TRBD1
j_call: TRBJ2-6
clone_size: .
cdr3_nt: TGTGCCGCCCGGGACAGGGCCTCCCCTGGGGCCAACGTCCTGACTTTC
cdr3_aa: CAARDRASPGANVLTF

v_call: TRBV12-3/TRBV12-4
d_call: .
j_call: TRBJ1-2
clone_size: .
cdr3_nt: TGTGCCAGCAGTTTAAGGACTGCGTATGGCTACACCTTC
cdr3_aa: CASSLRTAYGYTF

v_call: TRBV29-1
d_call: TRBD2
j_call: TRBJ2-3
clone_size: .
cdr3_nt: TGCAGCGTTGAAAACAGCGGGGACGAGAGCACAGATACGCAGTATTTT
cdr3_aa: CSVENSGDESTDTQYF

v_call: TRBV11-2
d_call: .
j_call: TRBJ2-7
clone_size: .
cdr3_nt: TGTGCCAGCAGCTTCTCACAGGAGTTCGAGCAGTACTTC
cdr3_aa: CASSFSQEFEQYF

v_call: TRBV19
d_call: .
j_call: TRBJ1-1
clone_size: .
cdr3_nt: TGTGCCAGTAGTATAGAGCCCATGAACACTGAAGCTTTCTTT
cdr3_aa: CASSIEPMNTEAFF

v_call: TRBV2
d_call: TRBD2
j_call: TRBJ2-5
clone_size: few
cdr3_nt: TGTGCCAGCAGGACTAGCGGGGAAGAGACCCAGTACTTC
cdr3_aa: CASRTSGEETQYF

v_call: TRBV15
d_call: .
j_call: TRBJ1-2
clone_size: once
cdr3_nt: TGTGCCACCAGCAGGACTAACTATGGCTACACCTTC
cdr3_aa: CATSRTNYGYTF

v_call: TRBV5-1
d_call: .
j_call: TRBJ2-3
clone_size: .
cdr3_nt: TGCGCCAGCAGCTACACTAGGGAGTACACAGATACGCAGTATTTT
cdr3_aa: CASSYTREYTDTQYF

v_call: TRBV7-2
d_call: .
j_call: TRBJ2-7
clone_size: .
cdr3_nt: TGTGCCAGCACCTTACTAGGGACGGGAACCTACGAGCAGTACTTC
cdr3_aa: CASTLLGTGTYEQYF

v_call: TRBV10-3
d_call: .
j_call: TRBJ2-4
clone_size: .
cdr3_nt: TGTGCCATCAGCCTCGACAGGCAAAACATTCAGTACTTC
cdr3_aa: CAISLDRQNIQYF

v_call: TRBV4-1
d_call: TRBD1
j_call: TRBJ2-4
clone_size: .
cdr3_nt: TGCGCCAGCAGCCAAGGACAGGGTGATGACATTCAGTACTTC
cdr3_aa: CASSQGQGDDIQYF

v_call: TRBV20-1
d_call: .
j_call: TRBJ2-5
clone_size: .
cdr3_nt: TGCAGTGCTACCCGGTCCCAACTGGGGACCCAGTACTTC
cdr3_aa: CSATRSQLGTQYF

v_call: TRBV15
d_call: .
j_call: TRBJ1-2
clone_size: .
cdr3_nt: TGTGCCACCAGCAGAGTTCAGGGGAGGAATGGCTACACCTTC
cdr3_aa: CATSRVQGRNGYTF